This T cell receptor beta chain was sequenced for a study of CD8+ T cells in alopecia areata. Findings and caveats of the study: The link between baseline CD8+ expansion and response remains uncertain with one nonresponder. For lesional scalp, especially alopecia totalis/universalis, clonality was higher than in normal scalp.

The germline V gene encodes CDR1 SNHLY and CDR2 FYNNEI. CDR3 length equals 10 residues. The ends were cut back, 5 bases at V and 6 bases at J, with 2 bases in the middle. RNA, once extracted, was reverse transcribed into cDNA for use as the sequencing template. Data came from immunoSEQ multiplex PCR; TCRdb stores just in-frame clones and leaves some out. The table records 60,000 to 85,000 clones, approximately 29% of them present only once. Treatment: oral pan-JAK inhibitor, 5-10 mg twice daily. This clone was counted a few times. Its antigen is undetermined. The origin of this receptor is a human donor with alopecia areata. The chain couples TRBV2 to TRBJ2-1; no definite D call. Sequences were derived from CD8+ T cells sorted from blood, sampled at week 4, from a patient treated with tofacitinib. CDR3: CASSLNEQFF. The CDR3 bases are TGTGCCAGCAGTCTCAATGAGCAGTTCTTC.